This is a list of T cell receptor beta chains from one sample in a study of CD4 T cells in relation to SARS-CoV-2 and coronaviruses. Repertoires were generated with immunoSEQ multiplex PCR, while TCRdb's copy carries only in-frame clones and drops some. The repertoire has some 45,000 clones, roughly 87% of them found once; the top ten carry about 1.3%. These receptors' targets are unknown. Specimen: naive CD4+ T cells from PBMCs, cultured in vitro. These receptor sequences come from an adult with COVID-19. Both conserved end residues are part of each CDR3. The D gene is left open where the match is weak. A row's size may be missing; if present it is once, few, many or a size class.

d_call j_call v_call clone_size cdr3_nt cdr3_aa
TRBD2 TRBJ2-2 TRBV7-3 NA TGTGCCAGCAGCTTACGGCCCCTAGCGGGAGACCCTGGAGACACCGGGGAGCTGTTTTTT CASSLRPLAGDPGDTGELFF
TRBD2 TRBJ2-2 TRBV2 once TGTGCCAGCAGCACTAGCGGGGGAAACACCGGGGAGCTGTTTTTT CASSTSGGNTGELFF
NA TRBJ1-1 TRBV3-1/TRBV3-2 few TGTGCCAGCAGCCCCCGACAGAAGAACACTGAAGCTTTCTTT CASSPRQKNTEAFF
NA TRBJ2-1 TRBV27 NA TGTGCCAGTAGGCCAAGGGACTCGCATGAGCAGTTCTTC CASRPRDSHEQFF
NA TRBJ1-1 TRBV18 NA TGTGCCAGCTCACTCGATCAGAACACTGAAGCTTTCTTT CASSLDQNTEAFF
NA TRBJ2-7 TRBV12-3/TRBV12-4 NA TGTGCCAGCAGTTTAGCCTCTAGAGGCGAGCAGTACTTC CASSLASRGEQYF
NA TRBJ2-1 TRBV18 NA TGTGCCAGCTCACGAGCGGGCCCCTCCTACAATGAGCAGTTCTTC CASSRAGPSYNEQFF
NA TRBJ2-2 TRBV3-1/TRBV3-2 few TGTGCCAGCAGCCAGTCAGAAACCGGGGAGCTGTTTTTT CASSQSETGELFF
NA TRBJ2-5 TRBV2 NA TGTGCCACCGGCGGGAGAGGGGGGGAGACCCAGTACTTC CATGGRGGETQYF
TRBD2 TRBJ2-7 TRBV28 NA TGTGCCAGCAGTTTGACTAGCGGGTCGACCTACGAGCAGTACTTC CASSLTSGSTYEQYF
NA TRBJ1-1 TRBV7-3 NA TGTGCCAGCAGCTTATCGGTGGACGGTGAAGCTTTCTTT CASSLSVDGEAFF
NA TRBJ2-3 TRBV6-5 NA TGTGCCAGCAGTTACGACCGGGGTGGTACGCAGTATTTT CASSYDRGGTQYF
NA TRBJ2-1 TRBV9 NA TGTGCCAGCAGCGTATTGCCCTCCTACAATGAGCAGTTCTTC CASSVLPSYNEQFF
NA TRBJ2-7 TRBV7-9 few TGTGCCAGCAGCAAGGGCTCCTACGAGCAGTACTTC CASSKGSYEQYF
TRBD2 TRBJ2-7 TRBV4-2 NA TGTGCCAGCAGCCAAGGGGGCGGGAGCATCTACGAGCAGTACTTC CASSQGGGSIYEQYF
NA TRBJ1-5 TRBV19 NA TGTGCCAGTAGTATAACGGACAATCAGCCCCAGCATTTT CASSITDNQPQHF
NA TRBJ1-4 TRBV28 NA TGTGCCAGCAGTTCGACAGCCACTAATGAAAAACTGTTTTTT CASSSTATNEKLFF
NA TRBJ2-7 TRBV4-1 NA TGCGCCAGCAGCCAAGGTGGGAGTCTACCCCCCTACGAGCAGTACTTC CASSQGGSLPPYEQYF
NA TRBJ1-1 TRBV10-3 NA TGTGCCATCAGTGAGTCAGGGGCCGCTGAAGCTTTCTTT CAISESGAAEAFF
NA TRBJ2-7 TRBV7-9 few TGTGCCAGCAGCTTCCTGGGGACGGCGGACGAGCAGTACTTC CASSFLGTADEQYF
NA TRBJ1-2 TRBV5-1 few TGCGCCAGCAGCTTCAGAAGTTTATCTGGCTACACCTTC CASSFRSLSGYTF
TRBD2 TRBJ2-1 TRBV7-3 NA TGTGCCAGCAGCTCAGGACTAGCGGGAGGAGGCGAGCAGTTCTTC CASSSGLAGGGEQFF
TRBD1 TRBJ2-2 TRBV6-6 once TGTGCCAGCAGGCTGACAGGGGAGGTCGGGGAGCTGTTTTTT CASRLTGEVGELFF
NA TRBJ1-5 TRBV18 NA TGTGCCAGCTCACTCAGGGTGGATCAGCCCCAGCATTTT CASSLRVDQPQHF
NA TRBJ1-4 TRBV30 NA TGTGCCTGGAGTGAGAGATTTAATGAAAAACTGTTTTTT CAWSERFNEKLFF
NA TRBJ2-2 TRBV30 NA TGTGCCTGGAGTAGACAGTACACCGGGGAGCTGTTTTTT CAWSRQYTGELFF
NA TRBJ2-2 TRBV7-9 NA TGTGCCAGCAGACCTACCGGGGGGAACACCGGGGAGCTGTTTTTT CASRPTGGNTGELFF
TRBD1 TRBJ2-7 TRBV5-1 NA TGCGCCAGCAGCTCAAACAGGGGACCGGAGCAGTACTTC CASSSNRGPEQYF
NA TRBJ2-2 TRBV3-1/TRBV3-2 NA TGTGCCAGCAGCCGACCGGGACAAAAGGGGGGCACCGGGGAGCTGTTTTTT CASSRPGQKGGTGELFF
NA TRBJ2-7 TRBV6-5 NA TGTGCCAGCAGGAAGGACCCGACGGGCTCCTACGAGCAGTACTTC CASRKDPTGSYEQYF
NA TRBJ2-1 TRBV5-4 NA TGTGCCAGCAGCCCCCCCCCGGGTGGGAGAGGGGGGGATGAGCAGTTCTTC CASSPPPGGRGGDEQFF
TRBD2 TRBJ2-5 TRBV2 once TGTGCCAGCTCCACCGGGAGGCAAGAGACCCAGTACTTC CASSTGRQETQYF
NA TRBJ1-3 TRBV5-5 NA TGTGCCAGCAGCTTGGGCTCAGGGTCTGGAAACACCATATATTTT CASSLGSGSGNTIYF
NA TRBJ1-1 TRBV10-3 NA TGTGCCATCAGCCCGGGGGAGGGGCGGGCTGAAGCTTTCTTT CAISPGEGRAEAFF
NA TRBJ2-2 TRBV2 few TGTGCCACCAGCTTAGCGGAAAACACCGGGGAGCTGTTTTTT CATSLAENTGELFF
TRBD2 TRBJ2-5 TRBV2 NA TGTGCCAGCAGTGAAGGTCGTCTAGCGGGAGACCCGCTTGAGACCCAGTACTTC CASSEGRLAGDPLETQYF
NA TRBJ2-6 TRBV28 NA TGTGCCAGCAGTTTAAGGTTGGCTGGGGCCAACGTCCTGACTTTC CASSLRLAGANVLTF
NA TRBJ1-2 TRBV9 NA TGTGCCAGCAGCGTAGGAGGGGATAACTATGGCTACACCTTC CASSVGGDNYGYTF
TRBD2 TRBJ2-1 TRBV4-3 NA TGCGCCAGCAGCCAAGATTTCGAAGCGGGAGATCGGAATGAGCAGTTCTTC CASSQDFEAGDRNEQFF
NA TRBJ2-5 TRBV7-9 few TGTGCCAGCAGCTTAATCTATCGGCGGAAAGAGACCCAGTACTTC CASSLIYRRKETQYF
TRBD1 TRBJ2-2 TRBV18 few TGTGCCAGCTCACCGATAGGACAGGGAATGACCGGGGAGCTGTTTTTT CASSPIGQGMTGELFF
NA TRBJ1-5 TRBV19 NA TGTGCCAGTAAAGGACAGATGAATCAGCCCCAGCATTTT CASKGQMNQPQHF
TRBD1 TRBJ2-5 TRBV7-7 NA TGTGCTAGCAGCTTGTGGGACAGGCAAGAGACCCAGTACTTC CASSLWDRQETQYF
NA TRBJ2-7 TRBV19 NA TGTGCCAGTAGTCCGTATTGGGTATCCTCCTACGAGCAGTACTTC CASSPYWVSSYEQYF
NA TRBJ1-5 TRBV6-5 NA TGTGCCAGCAGGCCTGACAGGAGCAATCAGCCCCAGCATTTT CASRPDRSNQPQHF
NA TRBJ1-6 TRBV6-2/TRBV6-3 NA TGTGCCAGCAGTTGGAGACATATTGGCCACTCACCCCTCCACTTT CASSWRHIGHSPLHF
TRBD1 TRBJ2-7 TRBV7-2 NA TGTGCCAGCAGGCGTACAGGGGGATACGAGCAGTACTTC CASRRTGGYEQYF
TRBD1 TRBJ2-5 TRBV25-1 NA TGTGCCAGCAGTGTCAGGGGGATAGAGACCCAGTACTTC CASSVRGIETQYF
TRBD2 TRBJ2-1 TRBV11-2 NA TGTGCCAGCAGTCTGAGCGGGGCTTCCTACAATGAGCAGTTCTTC CASSLSGASYNEQFF
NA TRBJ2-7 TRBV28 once TGTGCCAGCAGTTCGGACAGCTACGAGCAGTACTTC CASSSDSYEQYF
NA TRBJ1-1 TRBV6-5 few TGTGCCAGCAGTTACGGTGGCAGGCGGAACACTGAAGCTTTCTTT CASSYGGRRNTEAFF
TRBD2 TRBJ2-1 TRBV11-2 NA TGTGCCAGCAGCCTAAGCGGGAGGGGGAACAATGAGCAGTTCTTC CASSLSGRGNNEQFF
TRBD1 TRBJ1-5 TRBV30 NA TGTGCCTGGTCTTTCAGGACAGGAGGCGAGGGCCAGCATTTT CAWSFRTGGEGQHF
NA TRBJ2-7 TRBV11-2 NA TGTGCCAGCAGCCGATTCTACGAGCAGTACTTC CASSRFYEQYF
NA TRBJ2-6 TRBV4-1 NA TGCGCCAGCAGCCAATTGGGGTCTGGGGCCAACGTCCTGACTTTC CASSQLGSGANVLTF
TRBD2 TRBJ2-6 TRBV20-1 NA TGCAGTGCTAGTAGGATAGCGGGATCTGGGGCCAACGTCCTGACTTTC CSASRIAGSGANVLTF
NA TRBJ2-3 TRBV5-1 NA TGCGCCAGCAGCCCGGGAGTCGGCACAGATACGCAGTATTTT CASSPGVGTDTQYF